One sample yielded the 22 T cell receptor beta chains listed below, sequenced in a study of cytomegalovirus exposure and HLA in healthy donors. The PCR was carried out with 60 Vbeta primers and 13 Jbeta primers. Some clones are missing from TCRdb's copy, which holds only in-frame ones; the method was immunoSEQ multiplex PCR. The repertoire holds some 190,000 clones, with about 9% as singletons. The sequencing sample was made of PBMCs. The receptors stem from a woman aged 25 to 39 in good health and CMV-seropositive.

This clone was observed a few times. The chain is built from TRBV29-1 and TRBJ2-7, with 8 bases matching TRBD2. The J segment lost 5 bases and the V segment lost 5 bases, leaving 14 bases of the junction unmatched. The CDR3 is 15 residues long. CDR1 is SQVTM, CDR2 ANQGSEA, per germline. This CDR3 is CSVIPFGGAVDEQYF. The DNA of the CDR3 is TGCAGCGTTATCCCGTTCGGGGGGGCTGTCGACGAGCAGTACTTC.

This clone was detected a few times. The chain uses TRBV7-9 and TRBJ1-1; D is unresolved. This CDR3 has 15 amino acids. Germline V gene data show CDR1 as SEHNR and CDR2 as FQNEAQ (reference sequence). Trimming left V 1 base short and J 0 bases short, with 9 bases between. CDR3 DNA sequence: TGTGCCAGCAGCTTAGGGAGCAGTTTGAACACTGAAGCTTTCTTT. Its protein product is CASSLGSSLNTEAFF.

The CDR3 loop reads CASSQEGGRAYSDTQYF. For the CDR3, the DNA is TGCGCCAGCAGCCAAGAGGGGGGGAGGGCCTATTCAGATACGCAGTATTTT. The chain carries TRBV4-1 and TRBJ2-3; 7 bases align to TRBD2. Germline V gene lookup returns CDR1 MGHRA and CDR2 YSYEKL. The CDR3 totals 17 residues. After removal of 0 bases from V and 4 bases from J, the junction contained 10 bases not matched to a gene.

This chain links TRBV6-5 with TRBJ1-1; weak D call: TRBD1 (6 bases). V lost 5 bases and J 5 bases, leaving 15 bases between the germline ends. Germline CDR1 reads MNHEY; CDR2 reads SVGAGI. The CDR3 has 14 amino acids. The CDR3 is CASSPPWGRTEAFF. The CDR3 coding sequence is TGTGCCAGCAGTCCCCCTTGGGGGCGGACTGAAGCTTTCTTT.

In the case of this clone: Other DNA sequences in the same sample also yield this CDR3. The chain links TRBV4-2 to TRBJ2-7, with 14 bases lining up with TRBD2. CDR3 length equals 16 residues. V gave up 3 bases and J gave up 3 bases; unmatched junction bases: 4. CDR1 and CDR2 from the germline V gene are LGHNA and YNFKEQ. Written as DNA, the CDR3 is TGTGCCAGCAGCCAGGGACTAGCGGGAGAGGACTACGAGCAGTACTTC. Protein sequence: CASSQGLAGEDYEQYF.

The chain carries TRBV9 and TRBJ1-4, with a weak D call TRBD1 (5 bases). Trimming took off 0 bases at V and 2 bases at J, with 11 bases between the two ends. CDR3 length equals 16 residues. Germline CDR1 SGDLS, CDR2 YYNGEE. The CDR3 DNA is TGTGCCAGCAGCGTAGGAGAAGGGGCTACTAATGAAAAACTGTTTTTT. This translates into CASSVGEGATNEKLFF.

This chain joins TRBV30 and TRBJ1-1; TRBD1 agrees at 7 bases. This CDR3 contains 13 residues. Germline V gives CDR1 GTSNPN, CDR2 SVGIG (reference sequence). With 5 bases clipped from V and 10 bases from J, the junction kept 13 bases outside the gene matches. This chain's CDR3 is CAWEGGSHVGAFF. Here the CDR3 DNA reads TGTGCCTGGGAAGGGGGCTCCCATGTCGGAGCTTTCTTT.

This clone was counted a few times. In nucleotides, the CDR3 is TGCGCCAGCAGCCAAGGACGCGGGAGGGAAAAACAAGAGACCCAGTACTTC. It codes for CASSQGRGREKQETQYF. The gene calls are TRBV4-1 and TRBJ2-5; TRBD2 agrees at 9 bases. The CDR3 extends over 17 amino acids. J was trimmed by 2 bases and V by 1 base; bases with no gene match: 8. Germline V gene lookup returns CDR1 MGHRA and CDR2 YSYEKL.

The chain links TRBV30 to TRBJ2-7, with 12 bases aligning to TRBD1. V lost 7 bases to trimming and J lost 5 bases; unmatched junction nucleotides: 6. Germline CDR1 reads GTSNPN; CDR2 reads SVGIG (reference sequence). CDR3 length: 13 residues. CDR3 in DNA: TGTGCCTCTGAGGGACAGGGGGCGGACGAGCAGTACTTC. Its translation: CASEGQGADEQYF.

There are a few counts of this clone. CDR3 DNA: TGTGCCAGCAGCCAAGTGATTGGGACAGGCTATGGCTACACCTTC. Amino acids: CASSQVIGTGYGYTF. The V call is TRBV14, the J call TRBJ1-2, with TRBD1 matching 8 bases. The CDR3 is 15 amino acids. Germline CDR1 and CDR2: SGHDN and FVKESK. Trimming at V came to 1 base and at J to 4 bases, leaving 5 bases not matched to a gene.

V usage is TRBV5-1 and J usage is TRBJ1-1, with no clear D. The CDR3 is 15 residues long. From germline, CDR1 is SGHRS and CDR2 YFSETQ. Trimming took off 5 bases at V and 5 bases at J, with 19 bases between the two ends. The CDR3 region is CASSWASRTGTEAFF. In nucleotides, the CDR3 is TGCGCCAGCAGTTGGGCATCGAGGACTGGAACTGAAGCTTTCTTT.

This clone was found a few times. The chain uses TRBV15 and TRBJ2-7; D perhaps matches TRBD1 (6 bases). The germline CDR1 and CDR2 sequences are LNHNV and YYDKDF (reference sequence). V was trimmed by 0 bases and J by 2 bases, leaving 17 bases between them. CDR3 length equals 17 residues. CDR3 bases: TGTGCCACCAGCAGAGATCAGTTTACAGGGTTTACCTACGAGCAGTACTTC. It encodes CATSRDQFTGFTYEQYF. Filled out from reference TRBV15 and TRBJ2-7, the complete variable domain reads DAMVIQNPRYQVTQFGKPVTLSCSQTLNHNVMYWYQQKSSQAPKLLFHYYDKDFNNEADTPDNFQSRRPNTSFCFLDIRSPGLGDTAMYLCATSRDQFTGFTYEQYFGPGTRLTVT.

V gene TRBV13 combines with J gene TRBJ2-5, with D unclear. V was clipped by 0 bases and J by 0 bases, with 2 bases between them. Germline CDR1 is PRHDT and CDR2 is FYEKMQ (reference sequence). The CDR3 is made up of 13 amino acids. CDR3 in amino acids: CASSLGNQETQYF. For the CDR3, the DNA is TGTGCCAGCAGCTTAGGCAACCAAGAGACCCAGTACTTC.

As concerns this clone: The junction departs from the called germline gene at one end, perhaps through a read error. The J gene is TRBJ2-7, the V gene TRBV30; possibly TRBD1 for D (6 bases). CDR1 GTSNPN and CDR2 SVGIG come from the germline V gene (reference sequence). CDR3 length equals 12 residues. CDR3: CAWSEQGILWDF. The CDR3 nucleotides read TGTGCCTGGAGTGAACAGGGTATTCTCTGGGACTTC.

This clone was recorded a few times. The chain joins TRBV10-1 to TRBJ2-1; D is possibly TRBD1 (5 bases). The CDR3 length is 14 residues. Trimming took off 0 bases at V and 15 bases at J, with 18 bases between the two ends. Germline V gives CDR1 WNHNN, CDR2 SYGVQD (reference sequence). CDR3: CASSESKTGSYSFF. CDR3 coding DNA: TGCGCCAGCAGTGAGTCGAAAACAGGATCCTACTCGTTCTTC.

The genes are TRBV29-1 and TRBJ2-7, with a possible D match to TRBD2 (6 bases). The CDR3 contains 16 residues. The germline CDR1 and CDR2 sequences are SQVTM and ANQGSEA. Trimming left V 7 bases short and J 4 bases short, with 26 bases between. The CDR3 coding sequence is TGCAGCGCCCTGCAGGCGGGACGAAGCTTGATGTACGAGCAGTACTTC. It yields the protein CSALQAGRSLMYEQYF.

The sample holds a few counts of this clone. This chain connects TRBV6-1 to TRBJ2-3; D is ambiguous. Germline lookup yields CDR1 MNHNS and CDR2 SASEGT. V was pared by 7 bases and J by 0 bases, with 11 bases between. The CDR3 contains 14 residues. The CDR3 region is CASNFELSTDTQYF. DNA for the CDR3: TGTGCCAGCAATTTCGAACTAAGCACAGATACGCAGTATTTT.

This clone was seen only a few times. The chain couples TRBV6-5 to TRBJ1-1; D is ambiguous. The V and J ends lost 2 bases and 9 bases respectively, with 10 bases between them. From germline, CDR1 is MNHEY and CDR2 SVGAGI. The CDR3 contains 12 residues. CDR3 region: CASSYESGKAFF. The DNA for the CDR3 is TGTGCCAGCAGTTACGAAAGCGGAAAAGCTTTCTTT.

This rearrangement joins TRBV19 to TRBJ1-2, with 9 bases lining up with TRBD1. The CDR3 consists of 16 residues. The V and J ends lost 1 base and 2 bases, in that order; junction bases with no gene match: 5. Germline V gives CDR1 LNHDA, CDR2 SQIVND (reference sequence). The CDR3 DNA follows: TGTGCCAGTAGTATAGCACAGGGGGCGACGAACTATGGCTACACCTTC. As protein: CASSIAQGATNYGYTF.

In this sample, this clone turned up a few times. The chain combines TRBV5-1 with TRBJ2-5; 9 nucleotides line up with TRBD1. Trimming at V came to 0 bases and at J to 2 bases, leaving 8 bases not matched to a gene. The CDR3 loop spans 17 amino acids. Germline V gives CDR1 SGHRS, CDR2 YFSETQ. CDR3 nucleotide sequence: TGCGCCAGCAGCTTGGCCCGGGGGACAGGGCAACAAGAGACCCAGTACTTC. It codes for CASSLARGTGQQETQYF.

The rearrangement uses TRBV19 and TRBJ1-5; no reliable D call. V lost 2 bases to trimming and J lost 7 bases, with 12 bases between them. The germline V gene encodes CDR1 LNHDA and CDR2 SQIVND (reference sequence). The CDR3 has 14 amino acids. CDR3 DNA: TGTGCCAGTAGTATAAGGGAGGATCGACAGCCCCAGCATTTT. Translating it yields CASSIREDRQPQHF.

The rearrangement links TRBV5-4 to TRBJ2-1, with D possibly being TRBD1 (5 bases). CDR1 is SGHNT, CDR2 YYREEE, per germline (reference sequence). This CDR3 has 15 amino acids. With 5 bases removed from V and 4 bases from J, the gap between germline ends came to 16 bases. This chain's CDR3 is CASSLTVSSYNEQFF. The DNA for the CDR3 is TGTGCCAGCAGTTTGACAGTCAGTTCGTACAATGAGCAGTTCTTC.